The 5 T cell receptor beta chains in this list originate from one sample, sequenced in a study of blood T cell repertoires in COVID-19. TCRdb's copy holds only in-frame clones and misses some; the assay was immunoSEQ multiplex PCR. This table holds nearly 200,000 clones, approximately 88% found once. The specimen was PBMCs or T cells enriched from blood (not recorded which). These receptors all stem from a woman aged 18 to 35 who had recovered from COVID-19.

V gene TRBV2 combines with J gene TRBJ2-5, with a weak D call TRBD2 (6 bases). Trimming cost V 5 bases and J 5 bases, with 18 bases left between them. The CDR3 extends over 15 amino acids. The germline gives CDR1 SNHLY, CDR2 FYNNEI. The CDR3 DNA is TGTGCCAGCAGTCCCCCTAGGCGGGGTGTTGAGACCCAGTACTTC. This sequence encodes CASSPPRRGVETQYF.

This chain joins TRBV5-4 and TRBJ2-4, with no clear D. The germline V gene has CDR1 SGHNT and CDR2 YYREEE (reference sequence). The length of the CDR3 is 13 residues. The ends were cut back, 0 bases at V and 5 bases at J, with 6 bases in the middle. The CDR3 DNA follows: TGTGCCAGCAGCTTGGATGGCCAAAACATTCAGTACTTC. This encodes CASSLDGQNIQYF. The full variable domain, its missing parts supplied by reference TRBV5-4 and TRBJ2-4, is ETGVTQSPTHLIKTRGQQVTLRCSSQSGHNTVSWYQQALGQGPQFIFQYYREEENGRGNFPPRFSGLQFPNYSSELNVNALELDDSALYLCASSLDGQNIQYFGAGTRLSVL.

The chain combines TRBV5-6 with TRBJ1-1; the match to TRBD1 covers 9 bases. The germline gives CDR1 SGHDT, CDR2 YYEEEE. Germline trimming cut 0 bases from V and 4 bases from J; bases unmatched to any gene: 1. The CDR3 has 14 amino acids. The CDR3: CASSLGTGATEAFF. CDR3 nucleotides: TGTGCCAGCAGCTTGGGGACAGGGGCCACTGAAGCTTTCTTT.

V and J are TRBV24-1 and TRBJ2-3; TRBD1 aligns across 9 bases. Losses at the gene ends were 5 bases for V and 1 base for J; bases not matched to a gene: 6. The CDR3 is made up of 16 amino acids. Germline CDR1 KGHDR, CDR2 SFDVKD. This CDR3 is CATSGDRVYGTDTQYF. CDR3 coding DNA: TGTGCCACCAGTGGGGACAGGGTCTATGGCACAGATACGCAGTATTTT.

The chain combines TRBV10-3 with TRBJ2-1, with TRBD1 as a possible D gene (6 bases). Trimming removed 5 bases at V and 3 bases at J, with 11 bases between. The CDR3 length is 14 residues. Germline V lookup: CDR1 ENHRY, CDR2 SYGVKD. The CDR3, as DNA: TGTGCCATCAGTCAGGCAGGGGACTACAATGAGCAGTTCTTC. As protein: CAISQAGDYNEQFF.